This T cell receptor (beta chain) comes out of a study of somatic mutations in cytotoxic T cells in rheumatoid arthritis. Study context: Right after diagnosis, and before any treatment had started, patient peripheral blood (about 33 ml EDTA) was drawn.

Germline V gives CDR1 MDHEN, CDR2 SYDVKM. With 4 bases clipped from V and 2 bases from J, the junction kept 5 bases outside the gene matches. CDR3 length: 16 amino acids. A note on this clone: Its antigen is not identified.

Per the original data handling: Among patient CD8+ clones larger than 1%, matches to published virus-specific TCRB sequences were rare. Assay: immunoSEQ multiplex PCR; the TCRdb copy retains only in-frame clones and omits some. Clone size and the V and J calls come from that table; the DNA yielded D and trimming. The table includes about 9,000 clones, 79% detected once. Study observations and caveats: Patients with rheumatoid arthritis did not differ significantly from age-matched healthy controls in CD8+ T-cell clonality.

The sequencing input was CD8+ T cells sorted from blood. The V call is TRBV28, the J call TRBJ2-3, with 11 bases matching TRBD2. This receptor was taken from an adult with rheumatoid arthritis. This CDR3 is CASSSLLAGDTDTQYF. CDR3 nucleotide sequence: TGTGCCAGCAGTTCCTTACTAGCGGGGGACACAGATACGCAGTATTTT.